This T cell receptor beta chain is from a study of CD8 T cells in ankylosing spondylitis. General study points: In the blood and synovial fluid of reactive arthritis, some motif variants had been previously reported. Typical of ankylosing spondylitis blood, it appeared, was a TCR beta motif of roughly eight highly homologous variants. Reportedly, significant enrichment of disease-linked clones occurred in matched ankylosing spondylitis synovial fluid.

Using quantitative 5'-RACE with molecular barcodes, the authors made TCR beta libraries. MiXCR was run by TCRdb on the 5' RACE reads, yielding one entry per CDR3 protein. The table records 180,000 or so distinct CDR3 sequences, roughly 11% of them present only once. This clonotype was observed at least ten times. As yet, its antigen is unknown. The CDR3 has 11 residues. V lost 0 bases and J 5 bases, leaving 2 bases between the germline ends. The chain has TRBV12-3 or TRBV12-4 and TRBJ2-7; D is uncertain. This TCR was recovered from a male donor with ankylosing spondylitis or in good health (not recorded which). Input material: blood, either unsorted or a sorted T cell fraction (not recorded which). Here the CDR3 reads CASSLANEQYF. The DNA for the CDR3 is TGTGCCAGCAGTTTAGCAAACGAGCAGTACTTC.